This TCR beta chain was sequenced for a study of T cells in Graves' hyperthyroidism and ophthalmopathy. Regarding this clonotype: The antigen is unknown.

Broader study findings: A model built on 13 V-J features separated ophthalmopathy from stable hyperthyroidism.

Per the germline V gene, CDR1 is MNHEY and CDR2 is SVGEGT. This CDR3 contains 17 residues. Unmatched junction bases numbered 9, after V lost 4 bases and J lost 3 bases. The diagnoses drew upon clinical symptoms, serum thyroxine and TRAb, thyroid ultrasound and orbital computed tomography. The CDR3 regions of TCR beta were amplified from RNA transcripts. When the TCR CDR3 underwent first-round RT-PCR, the HTBI primer set was used. MiXCR was run by TCRdb on the multiplex PCR reads, yielding one entry per CDR3 protein. Of some 600,000 distinct CDR3 sequences in the sample, 35% to 55% were seen once. This sequence was found in a young woman with Graves' hyperthyroidism. The sequenced material came from peripheral blood or thyroid tissue (not recorded which). The V call is TRBV6-2 or TRBV6-3, the J call TRBJ1-1, with 12 bases that match TRBD1. CDR3 region: CASSSRDRGRADTEAFF. The CDR3 region has the DNA TGTGCCAGCAGTTCCCGGGACAGGGGGCGCGCAGACACTGAAGCTTTCTTT.